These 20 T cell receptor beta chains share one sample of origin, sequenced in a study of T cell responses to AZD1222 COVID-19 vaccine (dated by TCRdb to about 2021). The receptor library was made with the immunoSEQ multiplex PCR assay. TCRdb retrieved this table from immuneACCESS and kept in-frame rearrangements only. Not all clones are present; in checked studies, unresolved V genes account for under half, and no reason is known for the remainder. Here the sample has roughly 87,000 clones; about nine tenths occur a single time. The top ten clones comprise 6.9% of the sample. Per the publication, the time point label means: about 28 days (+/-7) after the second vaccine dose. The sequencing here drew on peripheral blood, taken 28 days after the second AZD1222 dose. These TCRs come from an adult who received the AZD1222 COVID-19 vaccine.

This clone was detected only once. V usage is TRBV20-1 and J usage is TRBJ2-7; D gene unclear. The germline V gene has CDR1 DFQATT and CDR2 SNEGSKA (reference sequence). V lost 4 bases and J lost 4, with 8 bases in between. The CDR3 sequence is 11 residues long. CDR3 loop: CSATIPYEQYF. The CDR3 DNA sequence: TGCAGTGCTACGATCCCTTACGAGCAGTACTTC.

The CDR3 DNA sequence: TGTGCCAGTCAACAGGGGGCTAGTGAAAAACTGTTTTTT. Translation: CASQQGASEKLFF. The chain is built from TRBV2 and TRBJ1-4; 9 bases align to TRBD1. This CDR3 spans 13 amino acids. The germline V gene has CDR1 SNHLY and CDR2 FYNNEI. With 9 bases clipped from V and 7 bases from J, the junction kept 6 bases outside the gene matches.

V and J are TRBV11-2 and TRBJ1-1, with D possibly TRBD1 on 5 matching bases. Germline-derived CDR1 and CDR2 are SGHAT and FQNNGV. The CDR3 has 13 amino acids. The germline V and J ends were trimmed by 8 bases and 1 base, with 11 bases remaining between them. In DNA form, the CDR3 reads TGTGCCAGCGCATACGGGGGGAACACTGAAGCTTTCTTT. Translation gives CASAYGGNTEAFF. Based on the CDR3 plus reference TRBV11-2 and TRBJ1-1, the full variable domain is EAGVAQSPRYKIIEKRQSVAFWCNPISGHATLYWYQQILGQGPKLLIQFQNNGVVDDSQLPKDRFSAERLKGVDSTLKIQPAKLEDSAVYLCASAYGGNTEAFFGQGTRLTVV.

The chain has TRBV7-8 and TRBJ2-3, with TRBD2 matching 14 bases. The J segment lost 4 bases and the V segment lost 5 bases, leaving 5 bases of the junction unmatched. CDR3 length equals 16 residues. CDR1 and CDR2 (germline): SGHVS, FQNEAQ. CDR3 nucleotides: TGTGCCAGCAGCAGCCGACTAGCGGGAGGGCCAGATACGCAGTATTTT. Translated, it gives CASSSRLAGGPDTQYF.

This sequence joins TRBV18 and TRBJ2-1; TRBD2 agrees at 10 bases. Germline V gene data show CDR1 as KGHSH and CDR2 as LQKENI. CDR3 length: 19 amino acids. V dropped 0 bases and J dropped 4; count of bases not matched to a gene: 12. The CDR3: CASSPPGTSAKGGYNEQFF. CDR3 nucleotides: TGTGCCAGCTCACCACCCGGGACTAGCGCAAAAGGGGGGTACAATGAGCAGTTCTTC.

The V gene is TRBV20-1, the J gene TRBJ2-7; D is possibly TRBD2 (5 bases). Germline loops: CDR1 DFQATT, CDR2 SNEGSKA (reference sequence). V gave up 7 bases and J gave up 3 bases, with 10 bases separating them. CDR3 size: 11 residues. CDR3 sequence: CSVYGLYEQYF. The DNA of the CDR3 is TGCAGTGTATATGGACTCTACGAGCAGTACTTC.

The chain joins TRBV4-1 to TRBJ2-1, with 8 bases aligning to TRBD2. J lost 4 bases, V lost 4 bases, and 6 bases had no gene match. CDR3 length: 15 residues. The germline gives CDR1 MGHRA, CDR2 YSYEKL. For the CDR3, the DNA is TGCGCCAGCAGCCCTCTGAGCGGGGGTTACAATGAGCAGTTCTTC. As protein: CASSPLSGGYNEQFF.

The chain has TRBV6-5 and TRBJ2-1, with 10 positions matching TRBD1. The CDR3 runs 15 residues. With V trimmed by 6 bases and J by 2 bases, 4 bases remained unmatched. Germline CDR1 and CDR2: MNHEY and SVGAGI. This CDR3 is CASRQDRGTYNEQFF. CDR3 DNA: TGTGCCAGCAGACAGGACAGGGGGACCTACAATGAGCAGTTCTTC.

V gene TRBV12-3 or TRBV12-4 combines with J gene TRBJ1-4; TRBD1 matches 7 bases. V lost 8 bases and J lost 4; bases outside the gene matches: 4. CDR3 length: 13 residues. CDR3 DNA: TGTGCCAGCCGGGACAGTCTTAATGAAAAACTGTTTTTT. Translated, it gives CASRDSLNEKLFF.

Here the CDR3 DNA reads TGTGCCAGCAGCCCCCCGGGAACATCCTACAATGAGCAGTTCTTC. Protein sequence: CASSPPGTSYNEQFF. The chain is built from TRBV7-9 and TRBJ2-1; tentatively, D is TRBD2 (5 bases). Germline lookup yields CDR1 SEHNR and CDR2 FQNEAQ (reference sequence). The germline V and J ends were trimmed by 5 bases and 1 base, with 12 bases remaining between them. The CDR3 is 15 amino acids. Based on the CDR3 plus reference TRBV7-9 and TRBJ2-1, the full variable domain is DTGVSQNPRHKITKRGQNVTFRCDPISEHNRLYWYRQTLGQGPEFLTYFQNEAQLEKSRLLSDRFSAERPKGSFSTLEIQRTEQGDSAMYLCASSPPGTSYNEQFFGPGTRLTVL.

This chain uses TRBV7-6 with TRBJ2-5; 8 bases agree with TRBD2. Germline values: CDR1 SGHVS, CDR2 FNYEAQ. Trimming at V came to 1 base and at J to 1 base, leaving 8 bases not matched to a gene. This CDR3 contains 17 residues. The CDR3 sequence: CASSLVKLAGTQETQYF. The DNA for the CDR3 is TGTGCCAGCAGCTTAGTTAAGCTAGCGGGCACCCAAGAGACCCAGTACTTC.

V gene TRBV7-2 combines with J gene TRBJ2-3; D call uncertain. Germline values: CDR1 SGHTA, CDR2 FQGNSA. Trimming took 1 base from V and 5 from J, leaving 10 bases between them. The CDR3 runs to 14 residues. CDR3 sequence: CASSLVGFRDTQYF. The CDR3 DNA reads TGTGCCAGCAGCTTAGTTGGCTTCCGAGATACGCAGTATTTT.

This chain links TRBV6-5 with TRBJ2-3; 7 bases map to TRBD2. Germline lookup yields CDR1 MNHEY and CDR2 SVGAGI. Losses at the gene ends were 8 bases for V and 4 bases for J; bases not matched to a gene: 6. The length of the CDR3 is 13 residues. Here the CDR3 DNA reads TGTGCCAGCGTGTGGACTAGAGCAGATACGCAGTATTTT. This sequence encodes CASVWTRADTQYF.

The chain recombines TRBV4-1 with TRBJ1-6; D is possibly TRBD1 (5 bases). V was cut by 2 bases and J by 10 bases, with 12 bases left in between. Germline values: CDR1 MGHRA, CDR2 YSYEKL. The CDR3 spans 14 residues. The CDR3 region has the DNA TGCGCCAGCAGCCAAAGGGGCAGGGAATCACCCCTCCACTTT. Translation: CASSQRGRESPLHF.

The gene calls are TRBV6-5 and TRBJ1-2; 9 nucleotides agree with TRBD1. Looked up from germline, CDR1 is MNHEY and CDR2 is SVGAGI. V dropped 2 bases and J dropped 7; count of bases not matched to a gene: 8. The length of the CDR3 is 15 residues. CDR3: CASSYVTGQGGGYTF. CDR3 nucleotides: TGTGCCAGCAGTTACGTGACGGGACAGGGTGGTGGCTACACCTTC.

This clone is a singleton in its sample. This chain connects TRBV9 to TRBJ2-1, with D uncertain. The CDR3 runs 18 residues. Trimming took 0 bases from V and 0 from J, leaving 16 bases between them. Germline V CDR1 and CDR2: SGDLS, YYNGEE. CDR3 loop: CASSVGPLDLNSYNEQFF. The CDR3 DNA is TGTGCCAGCAGCGTAGGCCCCCTGGATTTGAACTCCTACAATGAGCAGTTCTTC. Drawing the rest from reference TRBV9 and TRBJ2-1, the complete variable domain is DSGVTQTPKHLITATGQRVTLRCSPRSGDLSVYWYQQSLDQGLQFLIQYYNGEERAKGNILERFSAQQFPDLHSELNLSSLELGDSALYFCASSVGPLDLNSYNEQFFGPGTRLTVL.

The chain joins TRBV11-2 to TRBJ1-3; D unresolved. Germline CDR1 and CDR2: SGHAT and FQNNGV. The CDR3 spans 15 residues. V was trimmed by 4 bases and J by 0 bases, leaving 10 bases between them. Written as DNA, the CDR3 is TGTGCCAGCAGCTCCTTTCGGGTCTCTGGAAACACCATATATTTT. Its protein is CASSSFRVSGNTIYF.

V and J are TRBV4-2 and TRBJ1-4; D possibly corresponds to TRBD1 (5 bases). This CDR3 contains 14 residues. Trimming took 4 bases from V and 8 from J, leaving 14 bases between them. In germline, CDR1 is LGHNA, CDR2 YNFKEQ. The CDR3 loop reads CASSRGPEAEKLFF. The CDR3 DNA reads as TGTGCCAGCAGCCGGGGACCGGAGGCCGAAAAACTGTTTTTT.

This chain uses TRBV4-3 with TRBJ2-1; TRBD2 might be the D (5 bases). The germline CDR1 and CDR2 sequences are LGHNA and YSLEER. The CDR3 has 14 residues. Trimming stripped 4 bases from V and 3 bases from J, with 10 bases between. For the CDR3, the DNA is TGCGCCAGCAGCCCAACCGGGATCTACAATGAGCAGTTCTTC. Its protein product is CASSPTGIYNEQFF.

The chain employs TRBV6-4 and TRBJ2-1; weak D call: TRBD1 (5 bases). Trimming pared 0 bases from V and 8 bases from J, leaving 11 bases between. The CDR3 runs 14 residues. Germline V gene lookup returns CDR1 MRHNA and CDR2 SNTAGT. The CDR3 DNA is TGTGCCAGCAGTGACTCGCGGACATCCGATGAGCAGTTCTTC. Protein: CASSDSRTSDEQFF.